These T cell receptor beta chains were read from a single sample in a study of blood T cell repertoires in COVID-19. Clones were sequenced by immunoSEQ multiplex PCR, and TCRdb holds only the in-frame ones, with some missing. The sample records around 250,000 clones, roughly 84% being singletons. The material sequenced was PBMCs or T cells enriched from blood (not recorded which). These TCRs come from a woman in her 50s who had been exposed to COVID-19. CDR3s leave out the opening cysteine and the closing phenylalanine or tryptophan. The size field is filled for only some rows; it gives once, few, many or a size class.

.	TRBJ1-1	TRBV11-2	ASSLVQGTEAF
.	TRBJ2-3	TRBV19	ASNSGDTDTQY
.	TRBJ2-1	TRBV6-6	ASSSVVILEQF
.	TRBJ1-1	TRBV11-2	ASSFSVNTEAF
few	TRBJ1-5	TRBV27	ASSFRGDQPQH
.	TRBJ2-4	TRBV7-2	ASSPPTRAKNIQY
.	TRBJ1-1	TRBV11-2	ASSPHSEAF
.	TRBJ1-3	TRBV28	ASSSLTGGRNTIY
.	TRBJ1-5	TRBV7-8	ASSPGNPGNQPQH
.	TRBJ1-4	TRBV18	ASSLLRPNEKLF
once	TRBJ1-6	TRBV27	ASSFFGSAYNSPLH
.	TRBJ1-1	TRBV10-3	AISDRRQGRNTEAF
.	TRBJ1-2	TRBV5-1	ASSIRDRGIDGYT
.	TRBJ1-3	TRBV19	ASGQVRRLSGNTIY
.	TRBJ1-6	TRBV6-2/TRBV6-3	ASSSERGSPLH
few	TRBJ1-3	TRBV19	ASSRDRDNGNTIY
.	TRBJ1-4	TRBV6-2/TRBV6-3	ASSYLDRQNEKLF
once	TRBJ1-2	TRBV7-8	ASSSQGTLFGGYT
.	TRBJ2-1	TRBV9	ASSVVGLAANEQF
.	TRBJ1-1	TRBV6-5	ASGSGTEAF
.	TRBJ1-1	TRBV11-1	ASSLDRGRAEAF
.	TRBJ1-1	TRBV16	ASIPPGMNTEAF
few	TRBJ1-1	TRBV5-5	ASSFRTGKAF
.	TRBJ2-1	TRBV11-2	ASSLSASSYNEQF
.	TRBJ1-2	TRBV7-2	ASSTRQGRIYGYT
.	TRBJ2-1	TRBV28	ASSFSGLQVPNEQF
.	TRBJ1-3	TRBV12-3/TRBV12-4	ASSLMGYTIY
.	TRBJ2-3	TRBV27	ASSFRQSTDTQY
.	TRBJ1-1	TRBV27	ASSRQGANTEAF